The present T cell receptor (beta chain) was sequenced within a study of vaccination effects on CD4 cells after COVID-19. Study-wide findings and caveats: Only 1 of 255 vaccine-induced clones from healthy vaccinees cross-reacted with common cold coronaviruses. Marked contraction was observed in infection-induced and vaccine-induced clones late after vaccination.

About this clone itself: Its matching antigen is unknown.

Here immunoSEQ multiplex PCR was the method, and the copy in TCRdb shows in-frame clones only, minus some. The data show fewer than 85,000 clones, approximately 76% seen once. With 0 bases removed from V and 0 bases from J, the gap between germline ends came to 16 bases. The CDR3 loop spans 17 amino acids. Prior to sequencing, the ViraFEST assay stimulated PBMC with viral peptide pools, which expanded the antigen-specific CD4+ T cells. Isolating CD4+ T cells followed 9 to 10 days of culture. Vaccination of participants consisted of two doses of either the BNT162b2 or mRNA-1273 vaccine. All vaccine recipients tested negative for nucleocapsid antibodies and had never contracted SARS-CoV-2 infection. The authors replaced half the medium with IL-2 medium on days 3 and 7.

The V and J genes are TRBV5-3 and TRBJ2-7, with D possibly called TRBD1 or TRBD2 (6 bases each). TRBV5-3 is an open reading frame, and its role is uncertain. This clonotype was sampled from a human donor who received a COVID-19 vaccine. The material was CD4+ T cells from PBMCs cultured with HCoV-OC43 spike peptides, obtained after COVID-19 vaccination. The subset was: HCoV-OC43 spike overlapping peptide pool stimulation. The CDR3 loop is CARSLVFRGAPSYEQYV. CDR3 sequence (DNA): TGTGCCAGAAGCTTGGTGTTTAGGGGGGCGCCCTCCTACGAGCAGTACGTC.